A selection of T cell receptor beta chains follows, all from one sample in a study of Ad26.COV2.S vaccination and SARS-CoV-2 variants. The repertoire was sequenced with immunoSEQ multiplex PCR; TCRdb's copy has only in-frame clones and lacks some. This table has roughly 700,000 clones, more than 70% appearing once. This specimen was peripheral blood, taken in a trial of Ad26.COV2.S vaccine versus placebo. The receptors were gathered from a person aged 18-65 years who received the Ad26.COV2.S COVID-19 vaccine or a placebo. Each CDR3 is given with its conserved first and last residue. A D gene is named only where the DNA matches it firmly. Not every row has a clone size; where given, it reads once, few, many or a size class.

abundance	v_gene	d_gene	j_gene	CDR3nt	CDR3aa
few	TRBV6-5	TRBD1	TRBJ1-1	TGTGCCAGCAGTATAAGACAGGGAGACACTGAAGCTTTCTTT	CASSIRQGDTEAFF
.	TRBV2	TRBD1	TRBJ1-6	TGTGCCAGCAGTGTACAGGGGGCTAGAAATTCACCCCTCCACTTT	CASSVQGARNSPLHF
.	TRBV5-4	.	TRBJ1-2	TGTGCCAGCAGCTTGGGAGTGGCGACATACTATGGCTACACCTTC	CASSLGVATYYGYTF
.	TRBV6-2/TRBV6-3	TRBD2	TRBJ2-7	TGTGCCAGCAGCCACCCGGGAGGGGGAACCTACGAGCAGTACTTC	CASSHPGGGTYEQYF
.	TRBV10-1	.	TRBJ2-1	TGCGCCAGCAGTGACACATTCCCAGGGAGATCCTACAATGAGCAGTTCTTC	CASSDTFPGRSYNEQFF
.	TRBV4-3	.	TRBJ2-3	TGCGCCAGCAGCCAAGAACCGGTGACAGATACGCAGTATTTT	CASSQEPVTDTQYF
few	TRBV27	.	TRBJ1-6	TGTGCCAGCAGTATACAGGGCTCCTATAATTCACCCCTCCACTTT	CASSIQGSYNSPLHF
.	TRBV12-5	.	TRBJ2-5	TGTGCTAGTGGTTTGTCAGGTCCAGAGACCCAGTACTTC	CASGLSGPETQYF
.	TRBV15	.	TRBJ1-1	TGTGCCACCAAGACAGGTAGCACTGAAGCTTTCTTT	CATKTGSTEAFF
.	TRBV10-3	TRBD1	TRBJ2-5	TGTGCCATCAGTGAGTCGACTCGACAGGGAGCTCCCACAAGGGAGACCCAGTACTTC	CAISESTRQGAPTRETQYF
.	TRBV18	.	TRBJ2-2	TGTGCCAGCTCAGCCACAGTCACCGGGGAGCTGTTTTTT	CASSATVTGELFF
.	TRBV30	.	TRBJ1-4	TGTGCCTGTATCGGGCCCCGAGGCGAAAAACTGTTTTTT	CACIGPRGEKLFF
.	TRBV7-2	TRBD2	TRBJ2-3	TGTGCCAGCAGCCCCCTTCTAGCGGGGCCGAACACAGATACGCAGTATTTT	CASSPLLAGPNTDTQYF
few	TRBV5-1	TRBD1	TRBJ1-2	TGCGCCAGCAGCTTGGAAGGGGGCACCGGCTACACCTTC	CASSLEGGTGYTF
.	TRBV4-2	.	TRBJ2-7	TGTGCCAGCAGCCAAGAACGGACAGCGCTGGACGAGCAGTACTTC	CASSQERTALDEQYF
.	TRBV27	.	TRBJ2-5	TGTGCCAGCAGACGCACGTACCAAGAGACCCAGTACTTC	CASRRTYQETQYF
.	TRBV4-1	TRBD1	TRBJ2-7	TGCGCCAGCAGCCAAGGGCCGGGACAGGGAGTCTACGAGCAGTACTTC	CASSQGPGQGVYEQYF
.	TRBV6-5	.	TRBJ2-1	TGTGCCAGCAGTTGGGGGGCAGGTATCTATGAGCAGTTCTTC	CASSWGAGIYEQFF
.	TRBV4-3	TRBD1	TRBJ1-2	TGCGCCAGCAGCCAAGATCAGGGGGGGCTCTATGGCTACACCTTC	CASSQDQGGLYGYTF
.	TRBV4-2	.	TRBJ2-7	TGTGCCAGCAGCCAAGGGAGCATGAGCGAGCAGTACTTC	CASSQGSMSEQYF
.	TRBV7-2	TRBD2	TRBJ2-1	TGTGCCAGCAGCTTATTCCAGCGGGAGCAGGGTGAGCAGTTCTTC	CASSLFQREQGEQFF
few	TRBV15	.	TRBJ1-5	TGTGCCACCAGCAGAGATCCCATTCAGCCCCAGCATTTT	CATSRDPIQPQHF
.	TRBV6-1	.	TRBJ1-3	TGTGCCAGCAGTGAGGGCGTATACGGAAACACCATATATTTT	CASSEGVYGNTIYF
.	TRBV3-1/TRBV3-2	TRBD1	TRBJ1-4	TGTGCCAGCAGCTATAGGACAGGGTTGGGGGAAAAACTGTTTTTT	CASSYRTGLGEKLFF
.	TRBV5-6	.	TRBJ1-2	TGTGCCAGCAGCCGGGGGGCAAGGATCCCTAACTATGGCTACACCTTC	CASSRGARIPNYGYTF
.	TRBV19	.	TRBJ2-7	TGTGCCAGTAGTCCGGGGCGGTCCTACGAGCAGTACTTC	CASSPGRSYEQYF
.	TRBV11-2	.	TRBJ1-3	TGTGCCAGCAGCTTCCCCGGGGCTGGAAACACCATATATTTT	CASSFPGAGNTIYF
once	TRBV4-3	.	TRBJ2-2	TGCGCCAGCAGCCAAATGGGGATGTCCGGGGAGCTGTTTTTT	CASSQMGMSGELFF
.	TRBV3-1/TRBV3-2	TRBD1	TRBJ2-5	TGTGCCAGCACGGGACAGGGGGAGACCCAGTACTTC	CASTGQGETQYF
.	TRBV11-1	.	TRBJ1-1	TGTGCCAGCAGCTCGGGCAGGGAGCACACTGAAGCTTTCTTT	CASSSGREHTEAFF
.	TRBV7-2	.	TRBJ1-3	TGTGCCAGCAGCTTAGATGCCAACTCTGGAAACACCATATATTTT	CASSLDANSGNTIYF
.	TRBV19	.	TRBJ2-2	TGTGCCAGTAGTATAGTGCGGACAGCGAACACCGGGGAGCTGTTTTTT	CASSIVRTANTGELFF
.	TRBV3-1/TRBV3-2	TRBD1	TRBJ2-6	TGTGCCAGCAGCCAAGATCTTAGGACAGGGGGCTCTGGGGCCAACGTCCTGACTTTC	CASSQDLRTGGSGANVLTF
.	TRBV7-9	.	TRBJ2-5	TGTGCCAGCAGCTTATCGGGGGGCTATATGTTAGAGACCCAGTACTTC	CASSLSGGYMLETQYF
.	TRBV6-5	TRBD2	TRBJ2-7	TGTGCCAGCAGATCGCGGGAGGGTTACGAGCAGTACTTC	CASRSREGYEQYF
.	TRBV30	TRBD1	TRBJ1-4	TGTGCCTGGAGACCGGGACAGGGGGGCACTAATGAAAAACTGTTTTTT	CAWRPGQGGTNEKLFF
.	TRBV19	TRBD2	TRBJ2-2	TGTGCCAGTAGTATGGAACTAGCGGGGAACACCGGGGAGCTGTTTTTT	CASSMELAGNTGELFF
.	TRBV6-6	.	TRBJ2-1	TGTGCCAGCACCCCGGACGGTAACAATGAGCAGTTCTTC	CASTPDGNNEQFF
.	TRBV10-3	.	TRBJ1-2	TGTGCCATCAGTAACCTCAGGGAACGCTACACCTTC	CAISNLRERYTF
.	TRBV5-4	.	TRBJ2-3	TGTGCCAGCAGCCCCGGGGGCACAGATACGCAGTATTTT	CASSPGGTDTQYF
.	TRBV5-5	TRBD2	TRBJ2-7	TGTGCCAGCAGCTTCACTAGCGGAGCGTACGAGCAGTACTTC	CASSFTSGAYEQYF
once	TRBV7-2	TRBD1	TRBJ1-1	TGTGCCAGCAGCTGGCCGGGACAGGGAAGAATGAACACTGAAGCTTTCTTT	CASSWPGQGRMNTEAFF
.	TRBV3-1/TRBV3-2	.	TRBJ2-5	TGTGCCAGCAGCCAAGGAGTACAAGAGACCCAGTACTTC	CASSQGVQETQYF
.	TRBV27	.	TRBJ2-6	TGTGCCAGCAGTGCCACAGGGTCTCGGGCCAACGTCCTGACTTTC	CASSATGSRANVLTF
once	TRBV24-1	.	TRBJ2-7	TGTGCCACCCCAGGCCGACAGGAACGAAACTCCTACGAGCAGTACTTC	CATPGRQERNSYEQYF
once	TRBV7-9	.	TRBJ1-1	TGTGCCAGCAGCAAACAGGCAAGTGGGACTGAAGCTTTCTTT	CASSKQASGTEAFF
.	TRBV6-5	TRBD1	TRBJ2-2	TGTGCCAGCGGGACAGTTAACACCGGGGAGCTGTTTTTT	CASGTVNTGELFF
.	TRBV9	.	TRBJ1-6	TGTGCCAGCAGCGTAGACAACTCTAATTCACCCCTCCACTTT	CASSVDNSNSPLHF
.	TRBV18	TRBD2	TRBJ2-7	TGTGCCAGCTCCGGGGGAGCGGGGGCCGACTACGAGCAGTACTTC	CASSGGAGADYEQYF
.	TRBV10-1	TRBD1	TRBJ2-2	TGCGCCAGCAGTGAGGGGGACAGGGTGGTCGGGGAGCTGTTTTTT	CASSEGDRVVGELFF
.	TRBV19	.	TRBJ2-2	TGTGCCAGTAGGGAACCATTAGTGATCGGGGAGCTGTTTTTT	CASREPLVIGELFF
once	TRBV9	.	TRBJ1-2	TGTGCCAGCAGCGTTTTTCGCCCGGGAAATATCCTTCGTGCGCGTGGCTACACCTTC	CASSVFRPGNILRARGYTF
.	TRBV7-8	TRBD1	TRBJ2-7	TGTGCCAGCAGCTGGGACAGGAATTACGAGCAGTACTTC	CASSWDRNYEQYF
.	TRBV7-9	TRBD1	TRBJ1-4	TGTGCCAGCAGCTTAGCTCGGGACAGGGGTGAAAAACTGTTTTTT	CASSLARDRGEKLFF
.	TRBV6-6	TRBD1	TRBJ2-1	TGTGCCAGCAGTACCGACAGGGCTGGCAATGAGCAGTTCTTC	CASSTDRAGNEQFF
.	TRBV13	.	TRBJ2-3	TGTGCCAGCAGCTTATGGCGGGGTAGCACAGATACGCAGTATTTT	CASSLWRGSTDTQYF
.	TRBV6-6	TRBD2	TRBJ2-3	TGTGCCAGCAGTCAAGCGGGAGGTCGGACAGATACGCAGTATTTT	CASSQAGGRTDTQYF
.	TRBV7-3	.	TRBJ2-3	TGTGCCAGCAGCTTAACTGGGGCGGGATACACAGATACGCAGTATTTT	CASSLTGAGYTDTQYF
.	TRBV7-2	.	TRBJ2-1	TGTGCCAGCAGCCCGGGACTTGACAATGAGCAGTTCTTC	CASSPGLDNEQFF
.	TRBV18	.	TRBJ2-7	TGTGCCAGCTCAGTGGGGGACTCCTACGAGCAGTACTTC	CASSVGDSYEQYF